Below are 32 T cell receptor beta chains sequenced from a single sample in a study of blood T cell repertoires in COVID-19. TCRdb's table, derived via immunoSEQ multiplex PCR, lists solely in-frame clones and lacks some. In the table there are around 200,000 clones, over 75% of which are singletons. The sample taken for sequencing was peripheral blood. These receptors originate from a man aged 60-69 years with acute or convalescent COVID-19.

The chain uses TRBV7-2 and TRBJ2-1; possibly TRBD2 for D (6 bases). CDR3 length: 16 residues. Germline V lookup: CDR1 SGHTA, CDR2 FQGNSA. V lost 4 bases to trimming and J lost 6 bases, with 19 bases between them. CDR3 residues: CASSSAPGLRANEQFF. CDR3 DNA sequence: TGTGCCAGCAGCTCCGCTCCGGGACTGAGAGCCAATGAGCAGTTCTTC.

The genes are TRBV30 and TRBJ2-1; tentatively, D is TRBD2 (6 bases). The CDR3 consists of 15 residues. Per the germline V gene, CDR1 is GTSNPN and CDR2 is SVGIG (reference sequence). V lost 1 base to trimming and J lost 6 bases, with 16 bases between them. The CDR3 loop is CAWSANAGLRNEQFF. CDR3 bases: TGTGCCTGGAGTGCCAACGCGGGACTTCGCAATGAGCAGTTCTTC.

This chain links TRBV30 with TRBJ1-2; 8 nucleotides match TRBD1. Germline V gene lookup returns CDR1 GTSNPN and CDR2 SVGIG (reference sequence). The CDR3 contains 15 residues. With V trimmed by 2 bases and J by 8 bases, 13 bases remained unmatched. CDR3 DNA: TGTGCCTGGAGTTGGTTGGCAGGGGGCGCAGAAGGCTACACCTTC. Encoded protein: CAWSWLAGGAEGYTF.

V and J are TRBV2 and TRBJ1-1; TRBD1 agrees at 9 bases. With 5 bases clipped from V and 4 bases from J, the junction kept 11 bases outside the gene matches. Germline CDR1 is SNHLY and CDR2 is FYNNEI. This CDR3 contains 16 residues. The CDR3 DNA reads TGTGCCAGCAGTACGCCGGGGACAGGGCTTCTCACTGAAGCTTTCTTT. It yields the protein CASSTPGTGLLTEAFF.

The chain recombines TRBV5-1 with TRBJ1-1; D unclear. The length of the CDR3 is 15 residues. Germline lookup yields CDR1 SGHRS and CDR2 YFSETQ. V lost 2 bases, J lost 5 bases, and 16 bases lay in between. This chain's CDR3 is CASSFTGNAGTEAFF. DNA for the CDR3: TGCGCCAGCAGCTTTACCGGGAATGCGGGTACTGAAGCTTTCTTT. The full variable domain, rest sourced from reference TRBV5-1 and TRBJ1-1, is KAGVTQTPRYLIKTRGQQVTLSCSPISGHRSVSWYQQTPGQGLQFLFEYFSETQRNKGNFPGRFSGRQFSNSRSEMNVSTLELGDSALYLCASSFTGNAGTEAFFGQGTRLTVV.

This clone was seen only a few times. The rearrangement links TRBV3-1 (or the pseudogene TRBV3-2) to TRBJ2-2, with 7 bases lining up with TRBD2. The CDR3 spans 13 residues. Germline V gene data show CDR1 as LGHDT and CDR2 as YNNKEL (reference sequence). V dropped 3 bases and J dropped 5; count of bases not matched to a gene: 0. The CDR3 region is CASSQGGTGELFF. For the CDR3, the DNA is TGTGCCAGCAGCCAGGGAGGGACCGGGGAGCTGTTTTTT.

The chain is built from TRBV9 and TRBJ1-4; D is ambiguous. Trimming took off 0 bases at V and 0 bases at J, with 3 bases between the two ends. This CDR3 region has 14 residues. Germline V gene data show CDR1 as SGDLS and CDR2 as YYNGEE. DNA for the CDR3: TGTGCCAGCAGCGTAGGCGCAACTAATGAAAAACTGTTTTTT. It specifies CASSVGATNEKLFF.

The chain employs TRBV7-3 and TRBJ2-1; 9 bases fit TRBD2. V lost 3 bases to trimming and J lost 7 bases; unmatched junction nucleotides: 10. In germline, CDR1 is SGHTA, CDR2 FQGTGA. This CDR3 has 16 residues. Here the CDR3 DNA reads TGTGCCAGCAGCTTGGGACTAGCTTATAGAGGGAATGAGCAGTTCTTC. Translation gives CASSLGLAYRGNEQFF.

The chain joins TRBV19 to TRBJ2-5, with 9 bases that match TRBD2. Germline V CDR1 and CDR2: LNHDA, SQIVND (reference sequence). J gave up 5 bases and V 6 bases, and 4 bases lay outside the gene matches. CDR3 length: 13 amino acids. The CDR3 nucleotides are TGTGCCAGTAGGGAGAGCGGGAGGGAGACCCAGTACTTC. Translation gives CASRESGRETQYF.

This chain links TRBV19 with TRBJ2-7; 11 bases line up with TRBD1. V gave up 7 bases and J gave up 6 bases; unmatched junction bases: 11. The CDR3 has 15 amino acids. CDR1 and CDR2 from the germline V gene are LNHDA and SQIVND (reference sequence). The CDR3 reads CASISTGTGGGEQYF. The CDR3, as DNA: TGTGCCAGTATCTCGACCGGGACAGGGGGAGGCGAGCAGTACTTC.

The chain recombines TRBV19 with TRBJ1-5; 7 bases are shared with TRBD1. Per the germline V gene, CDR1 is LNHDA and CDR2 is SQIVND (reference sequence). The CDR3 is 15 amino acids. V lost 0 bases to trimming and J lost 2 bases; unmatched junction nucleotides: 1. CDR3: CASSIDTGGNQPQHF. The CDR3 DNA sequence: TGTGCCAGTAGTATAGATACAGGGGGCAATCAGCCCCAGCATTTT.

Only one count was recorded for this clone. V and J are TRBV28 and TRBJ2-7, with 11 bases fitting TRBD2. This CDR3 has 13 residues. CDR1 and CDR2 (germline): MDHEN, SYDVKM. J gave up 3 bases and V 7 bases, and 2 bases lay outside the gene matches. The CDR3 loop reads CASTTSGSYEQYF. The CDR3 bases are TGTGCCAGCACCACTAGCGGGAGCTACGAGCAGTACTTC.

This clone is a singleton in its sample. This chain connects TRBV7-9 to TRBJ2-3, with 9 bases matching TRBD2. Germline V gene lookup returns CDR1 SEHNR and CDR2 FQNEAQ (reference sequence). Unmatched junction bases numbered 13, after V lost 5 bases and J lost 7 bases. The CDR3 consists of 16 residues. This chain's CDR3 is CASSHPGLAGLYTQYF. CDR3 sequence (DNA): TGTGCCAGCAGCCACCCTGGGCTAGCGGGATTGTATACGCAGTATTTT.

This chain uses TRBV19 with TRBJ2-2, with 10 bases that match TRBD1. Germline trimming cut 6 bases from V and 3 bases from J; bases unmatched to any gene: 1. Germline V gene data show CDR1 as LNHDA and CDR2 as SQIVND (reference sequence). The CDR3 has 14 residues. CDR3 sequence reads: CASRDRGDTGELFF. The CDR3 nucleotides are TGTGCCAGTAGGGACAGGGGGGACACCGGGGAGCTGTTTTTT.

To note about this clone: One end of the junction is discordant with germline, which a read error may explain. The V and J genes are TRBV18 and TRBJ1-6, with D possibly TRBD1 on 5 matching bases. This CDR3 region has 14 residues. Germline V gene data show CDR1 as KGHSH and CDR2 as LQKENI. CDR3 in amino acids: CASSPQEGYKPLHF. The CDR3 nucleotides are TGTGCCAGCTCCCCACAGGAGGGTTATAAACCCCTCCACTTT.

The chain combines TRBV7-9 with TRBJ2-1, with D tentatively TRBD2 (7 bases). V was pared by 6 bases and J by 2 bases, with 17 bases between. Germline values: CDR1 SEHNR, CDR2 FQNEAQ (reference sequence). The CDR3 has 16 residues. The DNA of the CDR3 is TGTGCCAGCAGTGGGGGCGGGGGAGGCCCCTACAATGAGCAGTTCTTC. Translating it yields CASSGGGGGPYNEQFF.

The J gene is TRBJ2-1, the V gene TRBV4-1; 7 nucleotides agree with TRBD1. This CDR3 spans 17 amino acids. V trimming: 0 bases; J trimming: 2 bases; junction bases outside the gene matches: 7. From germline, CDR1 is MGHRA and CDR2 YSYEKL. CDR3 amino acids: CASSQDRRTGAYNEQFF. In DNA, the CDR3 is TGCGCCAGCAGCCAAGATAGGAGGACAGGAGCCTACAATGAGCAGTTCTTC.

The V gene is TRBV18, the J gene TRBJ2-1; TRBD1 might be the D (6 bases). This CDR3 spans 15 amino acids. Trimming took off 6 bases at V and 3 bases at J, with 15 bases between the two ends. Germline CDR1 and CDR2: KGHSH and LQKENI. In nucleotides, the CDR3 is TGTGCCAGCTCTTTTTCGGGACACGACTACAATGAGCAGTTCTTC. Translating it yields CASSFSGHDYNEQFF.

This chain links TRBV10-3 with TRBJ1-2, with 7 positions matching TRBD1. V shed 5 bases, J shed 8 bases, and the junction held 5 bases outside the gene matches. The CDR3 consists of 12 residues. CDR1 is ENHRY and CDR2 is SYGVKD in the germline V gene. The CDR3 sequence: CAISRDSRGYTF. CDR3 bases: TGTGCCATCAGTCGGGACAGTCGGGGCTACACCTTC.

Note on this clone: The sample contains more than one DNA sequence encoding this CDR3. The chain has TRBV7-9 and TRBJ2-1; TRBD2 agrees at 10 bases. Trimming cost V 3 bases and J 4 bases; bases outside gene matches: 3. The CDR3 is 15 amino acids. Per the germline V gene, CDR1 is SEHNR and CDR2 is FQNEAQ (reference sequence). CDR3 protein: CASSLGTSEYNEQFF. CDR3 nucleotides: TGTGCCAGCAGCTTGGGGACTAGCGAGTACAATGAGCAGTTCTTC.

This chain uses TRBV30 with TRBJ2-7; 7 positions match TRBD2. This CDR3 contains 12 residues. Trimming cost V 4 bases and J 3 bases; bases outside gene matches: 3. Germline-derived CDR1 and CDR2 are GTSNPN and SVGIG (reference sequence). In DNA form, the CDR3 reads TGTGCCTGGACAGCGGGGAACTACGAGCAGTACTTC. It translates to CAWTAGNYEQYF.

This sequence joins TRBV5-8 and TRBJ1-6; D is unresolved. Trimming pared 3 bases from V and 7 bases from J, leaving 14 bases between. CDR3 length: 15 amino acids. CDR1 and CDR2 from the germline V gene are SGHTS and YDEGEE. The CDR3 sequence: CASSSGLYWNSPLHF. The DNA of the CDR3 is TGTGCCAGCAGCTCGGGTCTTTATTGGAATTCACCCCTCCACTTT.

This clone was found a few times. The chain recombines TRBV28 with TRBJ1-2; no clear D. Germline V gene sequence: CDR1 MDHEN, CDR2 SYDVKM. The CDR3 runs 14 residues. Trimming left V 6 bases short and J 7 bases short, with 18 bases between. The CDR3: CASRHGPLRGGYTF. The CDR3 DNA reads TGTGCCAGCAGGCATGGCCCACTAAGAGGTGGCTACACCTTC.

V and J are TRBV27 and TRBJ2-5; a possible D gene is TRBD1 (6 bases). Trimming cost V 5 bases and J 0 bases, with 10 bases left between them. The germline gives CDR1 MNHEY, CDR2 SMNVEV (reference sequence). This CDR3 spans 14 amino acids. CDR3 nucleotide sequence: TGTGCCAGCAGTATTAGGGGGTACCAAGAGACCCAGTACTTC. Its translation: CASSIRGYQETQYF.

Concerning this clone: The junction departs from the called germline gene at one end, perhaps through a read error. The rearrangement joins TRBV7-2 to TRBJ2-7; tentative D call: TRBD2 (5 bases). Germline V gene data show CDR1 as SGHTA and CDR2 as FQGNSA. CDR3 length: 13 amino acids. The CDR3 region is CASSLAGLAERHF. CDR3 coding DNA: TGTGCCAGCAGCTTAGCGGGTCTAGCTGAAAGGCACTTC.

The chain couples TRBV7-9 to TRBJ2-3; a weak D match, TRBD1 (5 bases). The V and J ends lost 8 bases and 4 bases respectively, with 19 bases between them. Germline values: CDR1 SEHNR, CDR2 FQNEAQ (reference sequence). The CDR3 has 15 residues. CDR3 bases: TGTGCCAGCCGTGAGAGTGGCGACAGCCCAGATACGCAGTATTTT. Translated, it gives CASRESGDSPDTQYF.

V is TRBV2 and J is TRBJ1-6; 8 bases agree with TRBD1. With V trimmed by 7 bases and J by 10 bases, 9 bases remained unmatched. The CDR3 is 14 amino acids. Germline V lookup: CDR1 SNHLY, CDR2 FYNNEI. This CDR3 is CASIGAGGISPLHF. In nucleotides, the CDR3 is TGTGCCAGCATCGGGGCAGGGGGCATATCACCCCTCCACTTT. Using reference TRBV2 and TRBJ1-6 for the parts outside the CDR3, the full variable domain is EPEVTQTPSHQVTQMGQEVILRCVPISNHLYFYWYRQILGQKVEFLVSFYNNEISEKSEIFDDQFSVERPDGSNFTLKIRSTKLEDSAMYFCASIGAGGISPLHFGNGTRLTVT.

There are a few counts of this clone. V and J are TRBV5-1 and TRBJ1-4, with 9 nucleotides matching TRBD1. Germline values: CDR1 SGHRS, CDR2 YFSETQ. The CDR3 contains 15 residues. J gave up 0 bases and V 5 bases, and 2 bases lay outside the gene matches. CDR3 residues: CASSRQGATNEKLFF. CDR3 coding DNA: TGCGCCAGCAGTCGACAGGGGGCAACTAATGAAAAACTGTTTTTT.

The rearrangement links TRBV27 to TRBJ2-7; maybe TRBD1 (6 bases). CDR1 and CDR2 (germline): MNHEY, SMNVEV (reference sequence). This CDR3 is built from 15 residues. V lost 7 bases, J lost 2 bases, and 18 bases lay in between. The CDR3: CASMAQGSLTYEQYF. The CDR3, as DNA: TGTGCCAGCATGGCTCAGGGGTCATTGACCTACGAGCAGTACTTC.

The V call is TRBV5-1, the J call TRBJ2-7; no reliable D call. The CDR3 has 14 amino acids. The germline V and J ends were trimmed by 4 bases and 0 bases, with 11 bases remaining between them. Germline assignment: CDR1 SGHRS and CDR2 YFSETQ. The CDR3 bases are TGCGCCAGCAGCGTAGCACCTCTCTCCTACGAGCAGTACTTC. This encodes CASSVAPLSYEQYF.

This rearrangement joins TRBV3-1 (or the pseudogene TRBV3-2) to TRBJ2-2, with 13 bases identical to TRBD2. Germline assignment: CDR1 LGHDT and CDR2 YNNKEL (reference sequence). The CDR3 has 18 amino acids. The J segment lost 0 bases and the V segment lost 4 bases, leaving 5 bases of the junction unmatched. The CDR3 bases are TGTGCCAGCAGCCCGGGACTAGCGGGACCCGCGAACACCGGGGAGCTGTTTTTT. Its translation: CASSPGLAGPANTGELFF.

V gene TRBV6-2 or TRBV6-3 combines with J gene TRBJ2-3; 8 bases line up with TRBD2. J lost 5 bases, V lost 2 bases, and 12 bases had no gene match. The CDR3 is made up of 17 amino acids. Germline V gene data show CDR1 as MNHEY and CDR2 as SVGEGT. CDR3 nucleotide sequence: TGTGCCAGCAGTTACGGGTTAGCGGGAAGGAGGAGAGATACGCAGTATTTT. The encoded protein is CASSYGLAGRRRDTQYF.